A single sample is the source of the 15 T cell receptor beta chains below, sequenced in a study of CD8 T cells in ankylosing spondylitis (dated by TCRdb to 2017 to 2019). Their specific antigens are unknown. Library creation used 5' RACE. The sequencer was an Illumina HiSeq 2500. The raw public reads went through TCRdb reprocessing: fastp at Q25, MiXCR clone calling, in-frame beta chains kept. Each CDR3 protein appears once, grouped with its most common genes and DNA. The sample data list about 700,000 distinct CDR3 sequences, and 15% to 20% of these were observed just once. The top ten clones comprise about 19% of the sample. Summary of the overall study and its limitations: A TCR beta motif made up of fewer than 10 highly homologous amino acid variants appeared to be characteristic of blood from ankylosing spondylitis patients.

Sequencing was performed on blood, either unsorted or a sorted T cell fraction (not recorded which). The source of these receptors is a male donor with ankylosing spondylitis.

The rearrangement uses TRBV6-6 and TRBJ2-1; the D is unclear. The V and J ends lost 4 bases and 10 bases respectively, with 14 bases between them. Per the germline V gene, CDR1 is MNHNY and CDR2 is SVGAGI (reference sequence). The CDR3 consists of 13 residues. The CDR3 DNA reads TGTGCCAGCAGTTCACGAGCCGTAGGAGAGCAGTTCTTC. It codes for CASSSRAVGEQFF.

This clonotype was seen a few times. CDR3 bases: TGCGCCAGCAGCCAAGAAGGGACAGGGAGTGAAAAACTGTTTTTT. Residues: CASSQEGTGSEKLFF. The chain employs TRBV4-1 and TRBJ1-4; 9 bases are a match to TRBD1. Per the germline V gene, CDR1 is MGHRA and CDR2 is YSYEKL. The CDR3 loop spans 15 amino acids. The V gene end was trimmed by 0 bases and the J gene end by 7 bases; junction bases not matched to a gene: 3.

In its sample, this clonotype was seen a few times. The chain is built from TRBV6-1 and TRBJ2-1; D not certain. V was shortened by 7 bases and J by 6 bases, with 16 bases between the two germline ends. The CDR3 length is 14 residues. Germline V lookup: CDR1 MNHNS, CDR2 SASEGT. CDR3 bases: TGTGCCAGCACTGGTAGTCCGACGAGCAATGAGCAGTTCTTC. Its translation: CASTGSPTSNEQFF.

The chain links TRBV5-4 to TRBJ1-1; D is perhaps TRBD1 (5 bases). The CDR3 runs to 17 residues. V lost 0 bases, J lost 1 base, and 16 bases lay in between. Per the germline V gene, CDR1 is SGHNT and CDR2 is YYREEE (reference sequence). The CDR3 nucleotides are TGTGCCAGCAGCTTGGTAGGGACGAAGCCCGGGAACACTGAAGCTTTCTTT. This codes for CASSLVGTKPGNTEAFF.

This clonotype has more than one count but fewer than ten. V is TRBV25-1 and J is TRBJ2-1, with D unclear. The germline V gene has CDR1 MGHDK and CDR2 SYGVNS. Trimming took off 1 base at V and 4 bases at J, with 11 bases between the two ends. The CDR3 contains 15 residues. The CDR3 DNA follows: TGTGCCAGCAGTGAATTGCGGTCCCCTTACAATGAGCAGTTCTTC. Amino acid sequence: CASSELRSPYNEQFF.

In its sample, this clonotype was seen a few times. This sequence joins TRBV12-3 or TRBV12-4 and TRBJ1-1; D call uncertain. The V end was cut by 6 bases, the J end by 3 bases, with 11 bases between. The CDR3 is 13 residues long. As DNA, the CDR3 is TGTGCCAGCAGCCCATTCCGGTACACTGAAGCTTTCTTT. Translated, it gives CASSPFRYTEAFF.

The DNA of the CDR3 is TGTGCCCGACAGGTCAGATACAATGAGCAGTTCTTC. Translated, it gives CARQVRYNEQFF. The chain has TRBV30 and TRBJ2-1; D may be TRBD1 (6 bases). Germline values: CDR1 GTSNPN, CDR2 SVGIG (reference sequence). V lost 8 bases, J lost 4 bases, and 12 bases lay in between. The CDR3 is made up of 12 amino acids.

The CDR3: CASSHAGTGYHEQFF. Here the CDR3 DNA reads TGCGCCAGCAGCCACGCCGGGACAGGGTACCATGAGCAGTTCTTC. The genes are TRBV4-1 and TRBJ2-1; 9 bases are shared with TRBD1. Per the germline V gene, CDR1 is MGHRA and CDR2 is YSYEKL. V lost 3 bases and J lost 8; bases outside the gene matches: 8. This CDR3 comprises 15 residues.

J is TRBJ2-2 and V is TRBV6-1; TRBD2 is a possible D gene (7 bases). This CDR3 is built from 19 residues. Germline V CDR1 and CDR2: MNHNS, SASEGT. V was shortened by 8 bases and J by 3 bases, with 28 bases between the two germline ends. The CDR3 DNA reads as TGTGCCAGCCCGAAAGCGGACAGCGGGGTTTATCTGTACACCGGGGAGCTGTTTTTT. Residues: CASPKADSGVYLYTGELFF.

The rearrangement joins TRBV20-1 to TRBJ2-1; 15 bases fit TRBD2. Germline V gene data show CDR1 as DFQATT and CDR2 as SNEGSKA (reference sequence). Germline trimming cut 6 bases from V and 0 bases from J; bases unmatched to any gene: 9. The CDR3 length is 18 residues. This CDR3 is CSASGTSGGTSSYNEQFF. The CDR3, as DNA: TGCAGTGCCTCCGGGACTAGCGGGGGGACCAGCTCCTACAATGAGCAGTTCTTC.

The V gene is TRBV27, the J gene TRBJ2-2, with a weak D call TRBD2 (6 bases). The CDR3 sequence is 17 residues long. The ends were cut back, 3 bases at V and 0 bases at J, with 14 bases in the middle. The germline CDR1 and CDR2 sequences are MNHEY and SMNVEV (reference sequence). CDR3 residues: CASSFRRGDANTGELFF. DNA of the CDR3: TGTGCCAGCAGTTTCCGGCGGGGAGACGCGAACACCGGGGAGCTGTTTTTT.

This clonotype was observed many times. The chain is built from TRBV27 and TRBJ2-2, with D unclear. Germline V CDR1 and CDR2: MNHEY, SMNVEV (reference sequence). V gave up 6 bases and J gave up 4 bases, with 9 bases separating them. The CDR3 spans 13 residues. The CDR3 loop is CASSLLGTGELFF. CDR3 nucleotides: TGTGCCAGCAGCCTTCTTGGCACCGGGGAGCTGTTTTTT.

The rearrangement links TRBV7-3 to TRBJ2-1; D not certain. Per germline, CDR1 SGHTA and CDR2 FQGTGA. This CDR3 region has 15 residues. V lost 5 bases and J lost 0, with 11 bases in between. CDR3 sequence: CASSPATSSYNEQFF. CDR3 DNA sequence: TGTGCCAGCAGCCCCGCTACAAGCTCCTACAATGAGCAGTTCTTC.

This clonotype was picked up a small number of times. The chain links TRBV7-8 to TRBJ2-7; D gene unclear. Trimming pared 1 base from V and 3 bases from J, leaving 10 bases between. From germline, CDR1 is SGHVS and CDR2 FQNEAQ. This CDR3 spans 14 amino acids. CDR3: CASSLGAVVYEQYF. The CDR3 bases are TGTGCCAGCAGCTTAGGAGCAGTCGTCTACGAGCAGTACTTC.

The chain combines TRBV7-2 with TRBJ1-2; D unresolved. Germline-derived CDR1 and CDR2 are SGHTA and FQGNSA. The length of the CDR3 is 13 residues. Trimming left V 5 bases short and J 2 bases short, with 9 bases between. The chain's CDR3 is CASSADGNYGYTF. The CDR3, as DNA: TGTGCCAGCAGCGCCGACGGGAACTATGGCTACACCTTC.